A single sample is the source of the 16 T cell receptor beta chains below, sequenced in a study of lymphopenia after photon versus proton radiotherapy. TCRdb keeps only in-frame clones here, not all; method: immunoSEQ multiplex PCR. Of 50,000 to 75,000 clones in the sample, approximately 86% were seen once. This specimen consisted of peripheral blood, obtained from a patient treated with photon-based radiotherapy. The receptor source for this set is a man between 35 and 55 years old with gastric cancer.

The chain couples TRBV5-1 to TRBJ2-7; possible D gene TRBD2, 6 bases. V lost 0 bases and J 3 bases, leaving 10 bases between the germline ends. The length of the CDR3 is 14 residues. Germline V lookup: CDR1 SGHRS, CDR2 YFSETQ. Here the CDR3 DNA reads TGCGCCAGCAGCTTGGATGGGGGGATCTACGAGCAGTACTTC. This gives the protein CASSLDGGIYEQYF. The full variable domain, in which reference TRBV5-1 and TRBJ2-7 provide the parts outside the CDR3, is KAGVTQTPRYLIKTRGQQVTLSCSPISGHRSVSWYQQTPGQGLQFLFEYFSETQRNKGNFPGRFSGRQFSNSRSEMNVSTLELGDSALYLCASSLDGGIYEQYFGPGTRLTVT.

V usage is TRBV7-2 and J usage is TRBJ2-3; no firm D call. Germline-derived CDR1 and CDR2 are SGHTA and FQGNSA. This CDR3 is built from 14 residues. The V and J ends lost 7 bases and 7 bases respectively, with 18 bases between them. CDR3 loop: CASTPPGPFNTQYF. The DNA for the CDR3 is TGTGCCAGCACCCCACCAGGACCGTTCAATACGCAGTATTTT.

The V call is TRBV10-1, the J call TRBJ1-2; no clear D gene. V was cut by 7 bases and J by 4 bases, with 16 bases left in between. This CDR3 has 14 residues. CDR1 and CDR2 from the germline V gene are WNHNN and SYGVQD (reference sequence). CDR3 sequence (DNA): TGCGCCAGCATGGTTCCGGGTCACGGCTATGGCTACACCTTC. As protein: CASMVPGHGYGYTF.

The chain has TRBV7-9 and TRBJ2-7; 8 nucleotides match TRBD1. J lost 5 bases, V lost 7 bases, and 7 bases had no gene match. CDR3 length: 13 residues. The V gene's germline CDR1 is SEHNR and CDR2 FQNEAQ (reference sequence). The CDR3 DNA follows: TGTGCCAGCAACCTCCAGGGGGCCCACGAGCAGTACTTC. Translation: CASNLQGAHEQYF.

The rearrangement uses TRBV7-3 and TRBJ2-2, with D possibly being TRBD2 (5 bases). Trimming took 2 bases from V and 6 from J, leaving 19 bases between them. The CDR3 sequence is 17 residues long. CDR1 and CDR2 (germline): SGHTA, FQGTGA. CDR3 protein: CASSLGVFNGIPGELFF. The CDR3 region has the DNA TGTGCCAGCAGCTTAGGGGTTTTTAACGGGATCCCCGGGGAGCTGTTTTTT.

This rearrangement joins TRBV18 to TRBJ1-4; D uncertain. The CDR3 contains 13 residues. Trimming pared 6 bases from V and 5 bases from J, leaving 10 bases between. Germline V gene lookup returns CDR1 KGHSH and CDR2 LQKENI. As DNA, the CDR3 is TGTGCCAGCTCTGAATACGGGAATGAAAAACTGTTTTTT. Protein sequence: CASSEYGNEKLFF.

J is TRBJ2-7 and V is TRBV9; maybe TRBD2 (5 bases). This CDR3 spans 14 amino acids. From germline, CDR1 is SGDLS and CDR2 YYNGEE. With 0 bases removed from V and 3 bases from J, the gap between germline ends came to 10 bases. The CDR3 DNA reads as TGTGCCAGCAGCGTAGATCCAGGAGGCTACGAGCAGTACTTC. This encodes CASSVDPGGYEQYF.

This clone was detected only a few times. The chain carries TRBV6-1 and TRBJ1-6; no clear D. The CDR3 length is 13 residues. Germline values: CDR1 MNHNS, CDR2 SASEGT. V was pared by 3 bases and J by 9 bases, with 9 bases between. CDR3 bases: TGTGCCAGCAGTGATCAGTACCGTTCACCCCTCCACTTT. Residues: CASSDQYRSPLHF.

J is TRBJ1-5 and V is TRBV5-4; D possibly corresponds to TRBD1 (6 bases). This CDR3 spans 16 amino acids. V lost 9 bases and J 2 bases, leaving 21 bases between the germline ends. Germline V gives CDR1 SGHNT, CDR2 YYREEE (reference sequence). CDR3 sequence reads: CANRRGRGEGNQPQHF. For the CDR3, the DNA is TGTGCCAACCGTCGGGGGCGGGGCGAGGGCAATCAGCCCCAGCATTTT.

The chain links TRBV5-1 to TRBJ1-3; maybe TRBD1 (5 bases). V lost 4 bases to trimming and J lost 0 bases, with 17 bases between them. CDR1 is SGHRS and CDR2 is YFSETQ in the germline V gene. The CDR3 loop spans 17 amino acids. CDR3 in amino acids: CASSPSGGMNSGNTIYF. The CDR3 DNA is TGCGCCAGCAGCCCCTCTGGGGGGATGAACTCTGGAAACACCATATATTTT. Filled out from reference TRBV5-1 and TRBJ1-3, the complete variable domain reads KAGVTQTPRYLIKTRGQQVTLSCSPISGHRSVSWYQQTPGQGLQFLFEYFSETQRNKGNFPGRFSGRQFSNSRSEMNVSTLELGDSALYLCASSPSGGMNSGNTIYFGEGSWLTVV.

In DNA, the CDR3 is TGTGCCAGCAGCTCCTCGGTAGGGAGGGCTCGGGACACTGAAGCTTTCTTT. This sequence encodes CASSSSVGRARDTEAFF. The chain carries TRBV7-9 and TRBJ1-1; D is unresolved. CDR3 size: 17 residues. The germline gives CDR1 SEHNR, CDR2 FQNEAQ (reference sequence). Trimming pared 4 bases from V and 3 bases from J, leaving 21 bases between.

The chain links TRBV5-1 to TRBJ2-5, with a weak D call TRBD2 (6 bases). Trimming cost V 4 bases and J 1 base, with 14 bases left between them. This CDR3 spans 15 amino acids. Germline loops: CDR1 SGHRS, CDR2 YFSETQ. The CDR3 is CASSLGSGGQETQYF. The CDR3 bases are TGCGCCAGCAGCCTGGGGTCCGGGGGCCAAGAGACCCAGTACTTC.

This chain joins TRBV6-1 and TRBJ1-5; unclear D gene. V lost 0 bases and J 2 bases, leaving 11 bases between the germline ends. This CDR3 is built from 16 residues. Looked up from germline, CDR1 is MNHNS and CDR2 is SASEGT. The CDR3 bases are TGTGCCAGCAGTGAAGCTTTAGGGCAGGGCAATCAGCCCCAGCATTTT. It encodes CASSEALGQGNQPQHF.

V usage is TRBV5-1 and J usage is TRBJ2-6, with TRBD1 as a possible D gene (6 bases). The CDR3 covers 17 residues. The V end was cut by 2 bases, the J end by 4 bases, with 16 bases between. Germline V gene lookup returns CDR1 SGHRS and CDR2 YFSETQ. The CDR3 region is CASSFGGYRAGANVLTF. The CDR3 DNA reads as TGCGCCAGCAGCTTCGGAGGCTACAGGGCAGGGGCCAACGTCCTGACTTTC. The full variable domain, with the rest looked up from reference TRBV5-1 and TRBJ2-6, is KAGVTQTPRYLIKTRGQQVTLSCSPISGHRSVSWYQQTPGQGLQFLFEYFSETQRNKGNFPGRFSGRQFSNSRSEMNVSTLELGDSALYLCASSFGGYRAGANVLTFGAGSRLTVL.

The chain is built from TRBV29-1 and TRBJ1-2; D is uncertain. This CDR3 spans 13 amino acids. Germline CDR1 reads SQVTM; CDR2 reads ANQGSEA. V was trimmed by 3 bases and J by 2 bases, leaving 10 bases between them. The CDR3 loop reads CSVEVGQNYGYTF. The CDR3 bases are TGCAGCGTTGAGGTCGGGCAGAACTATGGCTACACCTTC.

The chain joins TRBV28 to TRBJ2-1; TRBD2 agrees at 7 bases. CDR1 MDHEN and CDR2 SYDVKM come from the germline V gene. The CDR3 sequence is 16 residues long. V lost 7 bases and J lost 4; bases outside the gene matches: 13. In nucleotides, the CDR3 is TGTGCCAGCACCACCACACGTTTAGCGGGTTACAATGAGCAGTTCTTC. It translates to CASTTTRLAGYNEQFF.